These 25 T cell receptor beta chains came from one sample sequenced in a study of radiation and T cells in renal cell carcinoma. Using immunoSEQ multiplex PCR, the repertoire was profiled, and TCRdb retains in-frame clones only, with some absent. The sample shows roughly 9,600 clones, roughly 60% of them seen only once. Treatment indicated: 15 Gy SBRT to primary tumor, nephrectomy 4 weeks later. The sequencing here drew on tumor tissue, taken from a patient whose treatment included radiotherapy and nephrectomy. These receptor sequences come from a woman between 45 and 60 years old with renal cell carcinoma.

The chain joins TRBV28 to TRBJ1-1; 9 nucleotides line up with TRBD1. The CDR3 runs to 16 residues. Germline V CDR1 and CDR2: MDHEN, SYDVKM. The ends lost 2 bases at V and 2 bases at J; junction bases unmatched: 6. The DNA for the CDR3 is TGTGCCAGCAGTTTAGGGGGGGGACAGGGAAACACTGAAGCTTTCTTT. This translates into CASSLGGGQGNTEAFF. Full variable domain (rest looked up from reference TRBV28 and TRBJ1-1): DVKVTQSSRYLVKRTGEKVFLECVQDMDHENMFWYRQDPGLGLRLIYFSYDVKMKEKGDIPEGYSVSREKKERFSLILESASTNQTSMYLCASSLGGGQGNTEAFFGQGTRLTVV.

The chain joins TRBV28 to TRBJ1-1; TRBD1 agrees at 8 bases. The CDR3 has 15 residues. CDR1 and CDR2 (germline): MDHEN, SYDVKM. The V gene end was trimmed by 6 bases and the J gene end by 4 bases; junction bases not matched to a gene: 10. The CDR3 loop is CASSQITGGGTEAFF. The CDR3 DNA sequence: TGTGCCAGCAGCCAAATAACAGGGGGGGGCACTGAAGCTTTCTTT.

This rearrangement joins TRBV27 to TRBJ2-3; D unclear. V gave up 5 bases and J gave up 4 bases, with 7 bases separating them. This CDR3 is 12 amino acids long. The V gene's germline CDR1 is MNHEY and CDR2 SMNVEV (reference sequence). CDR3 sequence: CASSRAADTQYF. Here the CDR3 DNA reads TGTGCCAGCAGTCGGGCGGCAGATACGCAGTATTTT.

CDR3 amino acids: CASSPGRVESPLHF. The CDR3 nucleotides read TGTGCCAGCAGCCCCGGCAGGGTCGAGTCACCCCTCCACTTT. The V gene is TRBV27, the J gene TRBJ1-6, with D perhaps matching TRBD1 (5 bases). Germline assignment: CDR1 MNHEY and CDR2 SMNVEV (reference sequence). The V end lost 6 bases, the J end lost 10 bases, and 16 bases lay between the germline ends. The CDR3 has 14 residues.

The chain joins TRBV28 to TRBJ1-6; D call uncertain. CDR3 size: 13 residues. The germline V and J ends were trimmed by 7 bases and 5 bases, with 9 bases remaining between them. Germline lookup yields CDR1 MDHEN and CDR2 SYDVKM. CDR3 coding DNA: TGTGCCAGCACAAGAGTTAATAATTCACCCCTCCACTTT. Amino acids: CASTRVNNSPLHF.

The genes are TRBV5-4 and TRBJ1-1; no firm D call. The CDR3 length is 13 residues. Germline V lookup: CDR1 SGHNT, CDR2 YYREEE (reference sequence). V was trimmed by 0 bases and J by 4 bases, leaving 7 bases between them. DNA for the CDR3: TGTGCCAGCAGCTTGGGACGGATCACTGAAGCTTTCTTT. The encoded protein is CASSLGRITEAFF.

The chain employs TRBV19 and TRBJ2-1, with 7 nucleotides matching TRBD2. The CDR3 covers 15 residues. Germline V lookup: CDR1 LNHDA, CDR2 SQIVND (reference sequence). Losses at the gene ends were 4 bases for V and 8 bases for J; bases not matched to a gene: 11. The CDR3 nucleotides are TGTGCCAGTAGTAGCCCGCGGGAGACTAAGGATGAGCAGTTCTTC. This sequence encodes CASSSPRETKDEQFF.

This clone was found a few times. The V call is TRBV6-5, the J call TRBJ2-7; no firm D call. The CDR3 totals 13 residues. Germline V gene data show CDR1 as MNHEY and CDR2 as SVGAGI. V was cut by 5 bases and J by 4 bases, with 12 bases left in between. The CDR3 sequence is CASSDPPRYEQYF. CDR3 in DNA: TGTGCCAGCAGTGATCCCCCCCGGTACGAGCAGTACTTC.

CDR3 protein: CASSITTSGVYNEQFF. The CDR3 region has the DNA TGTGCCAGCAGCATAACGACTAGCGGGGTATACAATGAGCAGTTCTTC. J is TRBJ2-1 and V is TRBV7-2; 11 positions agree with TRBD2. CDR3 length: 16 amino acids. V lost 5 bases, J lost 4 bases, and 7 bases stayed unmatched. Germline CDR1 is SGHTA and CDR2 is FQGNSA.

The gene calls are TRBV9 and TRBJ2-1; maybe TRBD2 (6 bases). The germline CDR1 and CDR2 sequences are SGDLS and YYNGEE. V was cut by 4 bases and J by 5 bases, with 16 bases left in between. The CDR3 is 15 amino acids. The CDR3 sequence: CASSITPKRDNEQFF. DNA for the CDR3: TGTGCCAGCAGCATCACGCCTAAGCGGGACAATGAGCAGTTCTTC. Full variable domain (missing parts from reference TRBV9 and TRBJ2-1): DSGVTQTPKHLITATGQRVTLRCSPRSGDLSVYWYQQSLDQGLQFLIQYYNGEERAKGNILERFSAQQFPDLHSELNLSSLELGDSALYFCASSITPKRDNEQFFGPGTRLTVL.

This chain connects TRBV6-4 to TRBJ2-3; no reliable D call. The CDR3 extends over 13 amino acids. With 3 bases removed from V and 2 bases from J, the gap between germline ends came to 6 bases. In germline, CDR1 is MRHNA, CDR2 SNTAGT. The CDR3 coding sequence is TGTGCCAGCAGTGAAGCTTCCACAGATACGCAGTATTTT. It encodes CASSEASTDTQYF.

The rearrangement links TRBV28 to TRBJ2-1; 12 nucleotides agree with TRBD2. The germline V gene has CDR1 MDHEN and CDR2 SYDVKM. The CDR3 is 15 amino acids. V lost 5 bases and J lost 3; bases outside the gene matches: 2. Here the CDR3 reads CASSLLAGGYNEQFF. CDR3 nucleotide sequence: TGTGCCAGCAGTCTACTAGCGGGGGGCTACAATGAGCAGTTCTTC.

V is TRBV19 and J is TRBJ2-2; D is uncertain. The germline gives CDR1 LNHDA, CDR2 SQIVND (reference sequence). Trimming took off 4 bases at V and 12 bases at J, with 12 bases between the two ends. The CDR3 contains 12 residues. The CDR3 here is CASSTPRWQLFF. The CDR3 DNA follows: TGTGCCAGTAGTACCCCGAGGTGGCAGCTGTTTTTT.

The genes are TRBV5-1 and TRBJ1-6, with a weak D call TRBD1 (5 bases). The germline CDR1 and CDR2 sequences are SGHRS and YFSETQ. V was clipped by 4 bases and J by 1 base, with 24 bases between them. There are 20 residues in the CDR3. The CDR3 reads CASSPSTDPVRGSYNSPLHF. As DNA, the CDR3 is TGCGCCAGCAGCCCCTCAACGGATCCTGTTAGGGGATCCTATAATTCACCCCTCCACTTT.

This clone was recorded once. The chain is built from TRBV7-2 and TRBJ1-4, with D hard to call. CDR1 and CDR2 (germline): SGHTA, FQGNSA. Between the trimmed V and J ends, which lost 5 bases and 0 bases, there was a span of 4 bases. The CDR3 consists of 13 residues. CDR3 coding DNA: TGTGCCAGCAGCCTTGCAACTAATGAAAAACTGTTTTTT. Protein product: CASSLATNEKLFF.

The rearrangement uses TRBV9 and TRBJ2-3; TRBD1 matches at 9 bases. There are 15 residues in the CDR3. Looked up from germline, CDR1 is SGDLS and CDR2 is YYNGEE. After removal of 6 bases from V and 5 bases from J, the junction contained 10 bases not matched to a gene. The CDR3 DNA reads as TGTGCCAGCACCCGGGGGGACAGGGCATTAGATACGCAGTATTTT. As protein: CASTRGDRALDTQYF.

The chain's CDR3 is CASSVGGRSEAFF. CDR3 bases: TGTGCCAGCAGCGTAGGAGGGAGATCTGAAGCTTTCTTT. The chain employs TRBV9 and TRBJ1-1; D is unresolved. Germline assignment: CDR1 SGDLS and CDR2 YYNGEE. CDR3 length: 13 residues. V shed 0 bases and J shed 6 bases, with 9 bases lying between them.

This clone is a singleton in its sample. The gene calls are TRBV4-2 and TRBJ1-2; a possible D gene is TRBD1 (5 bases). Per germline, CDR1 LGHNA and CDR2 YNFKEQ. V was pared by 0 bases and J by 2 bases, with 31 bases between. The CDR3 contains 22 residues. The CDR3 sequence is CASSQEGIQFIAYRSGNYGYTF. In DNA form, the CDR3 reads TGTGCCAGCAGCCAAGAGGGGATCCAGTTCATCGCCTACAGGTCGGGGAACTATGGCTACACCTTC.

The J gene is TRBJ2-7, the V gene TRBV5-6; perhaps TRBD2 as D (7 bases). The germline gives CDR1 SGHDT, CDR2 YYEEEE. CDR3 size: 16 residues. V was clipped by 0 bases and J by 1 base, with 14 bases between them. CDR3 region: CASSLAGGRPSYEQYF. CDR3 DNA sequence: TGTGCCAGCAGCTTGGCCGGGGGGCGTCCTTCCTACGAGCAGTACTTC.

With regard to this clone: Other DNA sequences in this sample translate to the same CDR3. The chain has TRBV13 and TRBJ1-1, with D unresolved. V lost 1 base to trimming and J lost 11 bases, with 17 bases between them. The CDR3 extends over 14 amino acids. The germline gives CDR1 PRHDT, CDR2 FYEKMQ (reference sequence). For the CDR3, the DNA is TGTGCCAGCAGCTTAGAGGGCGCCGCGCTGGAGGCTTTCTTT. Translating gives CASSLEGAALEAFF.

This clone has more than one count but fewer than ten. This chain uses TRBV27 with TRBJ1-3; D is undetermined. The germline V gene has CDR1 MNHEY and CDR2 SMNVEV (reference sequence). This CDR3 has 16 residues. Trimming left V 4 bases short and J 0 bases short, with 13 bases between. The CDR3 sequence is CASSSRPPYSGNTIYF. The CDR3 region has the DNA TGTGCCAGCAGTTCCCGACCCCCTTACTCTGGAAACACCATATATTTT.

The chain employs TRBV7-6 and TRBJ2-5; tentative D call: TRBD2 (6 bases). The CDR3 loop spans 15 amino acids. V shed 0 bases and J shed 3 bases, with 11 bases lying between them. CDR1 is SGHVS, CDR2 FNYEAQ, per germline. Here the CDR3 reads CASSLALAPEETQYF. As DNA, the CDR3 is TGTGCCAGCAGCTTAGCACTAGCACCCGAAGAGACCCAGTACTTC.

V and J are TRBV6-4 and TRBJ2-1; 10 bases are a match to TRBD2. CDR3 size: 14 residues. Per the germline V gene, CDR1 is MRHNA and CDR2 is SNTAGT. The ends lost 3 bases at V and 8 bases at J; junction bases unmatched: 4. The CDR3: CASSEAGGPDEQFF. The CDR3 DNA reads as TGTGCCAGCAGTGAAGCGGGAGGGCCGGATGAGCAGTTCTTC.

This CDR3 reads CASSLGQRVGGGYTF. CDR3 coding DNA: TGTGCCAGCAGTTTAGGACAGAGGGTAGGGGGCGGCTACACCTTC. The chain joins TRBV28 to TRBJ1-2; TRBD1 matches 7 bases. CDR1 and CDR2 (germline): MDHEN, SYDVKM. The CDR3 has 15 residues. Trimming took 2 bases from V and 8 from J; bases not matched to a gene: 11.

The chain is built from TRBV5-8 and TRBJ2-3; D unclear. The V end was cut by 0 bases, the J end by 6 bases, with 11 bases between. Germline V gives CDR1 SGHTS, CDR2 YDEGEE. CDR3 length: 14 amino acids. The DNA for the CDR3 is TGTGCCAGCAGCTTGGCCGTACCGGATGATACGCAGTATTTT. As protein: CASSLAVPDDTQYF.